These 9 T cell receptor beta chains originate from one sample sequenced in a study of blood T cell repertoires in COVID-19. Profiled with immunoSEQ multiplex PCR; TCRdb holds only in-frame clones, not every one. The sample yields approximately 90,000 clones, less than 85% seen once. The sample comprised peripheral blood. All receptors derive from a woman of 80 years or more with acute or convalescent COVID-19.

CDR3 sequence reads: CASSLVDRGNQPQHF. The CDR3 region has the DNA TGTGCCAGCAGCTTAGTGGACAGAGGCAATCAGCCCCAGCATTTT. The chain carries TRBV7-6 and TRBJ1-5; a weak D match, TRBD1 (6 bases). Germline CDR1 reads SGHVS; CDR2 reads FNYEAQ. Trimming removed 1 base from V and 2 bases from J, with 9 bases in between. The CDR3 loop spans 15 amino acids.

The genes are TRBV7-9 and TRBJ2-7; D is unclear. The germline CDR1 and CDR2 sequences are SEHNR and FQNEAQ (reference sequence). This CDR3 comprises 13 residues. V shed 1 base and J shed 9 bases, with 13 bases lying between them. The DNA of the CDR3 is TGTGCCAGCAGCTTAGGCGAGAGCCTCCTGCAGTACTTC. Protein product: CASSLGESLLQYF. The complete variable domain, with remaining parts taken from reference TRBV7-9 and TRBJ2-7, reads DTGVSQNPRHKITKRGQNVTFRCDPISEHNRLYWYRQTLGQGPEFLTYFQNEAQLEKSRLLSDRFSAERPKGSFSTLEIQRTEQGDSAMYLCASSLGESLLQYFGPGTRLTVT.

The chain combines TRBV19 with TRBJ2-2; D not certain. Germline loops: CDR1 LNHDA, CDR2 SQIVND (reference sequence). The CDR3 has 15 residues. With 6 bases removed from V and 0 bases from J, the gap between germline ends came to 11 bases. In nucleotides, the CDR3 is TGTGCCAGTAGAGTCGCACAAACGAACACCGGGGAGCTGTTTTTT. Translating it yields CASRVAQTNTGELFF. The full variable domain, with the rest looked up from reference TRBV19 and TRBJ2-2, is DGGITQSPKYLFRKEGQNVTLSCEQNLNHDAMYWYRQDPGQGLRLIYYSQIVNDFQKGDIAEGYSVSREKKESFPLTVTSAQKNPTAFYLCASRVAQTNTGELFFGEGSRLTVL.

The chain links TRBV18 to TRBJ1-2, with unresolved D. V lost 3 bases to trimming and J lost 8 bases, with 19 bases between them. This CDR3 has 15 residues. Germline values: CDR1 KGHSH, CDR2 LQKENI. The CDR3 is CASSPAAGEAGGYTF. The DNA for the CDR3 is TGTGCCAGCTCACCTGCCGCGGGCGAAGCGGGCGGCTACACCTTC.

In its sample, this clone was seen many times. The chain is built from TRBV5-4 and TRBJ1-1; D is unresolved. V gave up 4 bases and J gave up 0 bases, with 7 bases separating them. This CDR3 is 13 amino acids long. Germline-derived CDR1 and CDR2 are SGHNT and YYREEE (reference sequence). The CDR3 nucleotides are TGTGCCAGCAGCGTTCTTTTGAACACTGAAGCTTTCTTT. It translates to CASSVLLNTEAFF.

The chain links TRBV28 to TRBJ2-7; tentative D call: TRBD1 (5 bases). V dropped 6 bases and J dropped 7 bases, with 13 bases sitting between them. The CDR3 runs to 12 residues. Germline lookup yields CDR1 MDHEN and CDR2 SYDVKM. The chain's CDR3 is CASSYWTPEQYF. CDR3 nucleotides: TGTGCCAGCAGCTATTGGACACCTGAGCAGTACTTC.

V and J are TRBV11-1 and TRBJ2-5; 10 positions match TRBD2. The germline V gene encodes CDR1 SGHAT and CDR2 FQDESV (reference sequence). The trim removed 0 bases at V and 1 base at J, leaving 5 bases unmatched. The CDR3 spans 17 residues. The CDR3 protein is CASSLALASGGQETQYF. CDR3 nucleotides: TGTGCCAGCAGCTTAGCGCTGGCTAGCGGGGGCCAAGAGACCCAGTACTTC.

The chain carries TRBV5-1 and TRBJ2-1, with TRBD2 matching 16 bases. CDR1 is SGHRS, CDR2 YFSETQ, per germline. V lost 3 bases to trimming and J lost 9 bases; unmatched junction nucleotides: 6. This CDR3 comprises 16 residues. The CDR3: CASSSGTSGGVVEQFF. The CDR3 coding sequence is TGCGCCAGCAGCTCCGGGACTAGCGGGGGGGTGGTTGAGCAGTTCTTC. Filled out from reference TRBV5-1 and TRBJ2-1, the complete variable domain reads KAGVTQTPRYLIKTRGQQVTLSCSPISGHRSVSWYQQTPGQGLQFLFEYFSETQRNKGNFPGRFSGRQFSNSRSEMNVSTLELGDSALYLCASSSGTSGGVVEQFFGPGTRLTVL.

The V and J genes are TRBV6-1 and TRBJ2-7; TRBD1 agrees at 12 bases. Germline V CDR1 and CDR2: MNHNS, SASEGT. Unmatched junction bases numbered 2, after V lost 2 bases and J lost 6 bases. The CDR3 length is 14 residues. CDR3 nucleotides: TGTGCCAGCAGTGAACCGGGACAGGGGGCCGAGCAGTACTTC. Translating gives CASSEPGQGAEQYF.